The present entry profiles one T cell receptor (beta chain) with its context. The target antigen is unknown. The sample originates from a study of cytomegalovirus exposure and HLA in healthy donors. Overall study findings and caveats: Certain sequence variants were highly shared and formed a cluster, and this cluster was likely a sequencing artifact.

V lost 5 bases to trimming and J lost 4 bases; unmatched junction nucleotides: 4. The CDR3 totals 15 residues. Germline V CDR1 and CDR2: SSHAT, FNYEAQ (reference sequence). PCR used 60 Vbeta primers and 13 Jbeta primers. Generated by immunoSEQ multiplex PCR, the TCRdb table keeps only in-frame clones and is missing some. This sample contains about 54,000 clones. The sequencing sample was made of PBMCs. The chain links TRBV7-7 to TRBJ2-1; 11 bases line up with TRBD1. This TCR derives from a woman aged 40 to 50 in good health and CMV-seronegative. CDR3 bases: TGTGCCAGCAGCCTGGACAGGGGGCGTTACAATGAGCAGTTCTTC. It codes for CASSLDRGRYNEQFF.